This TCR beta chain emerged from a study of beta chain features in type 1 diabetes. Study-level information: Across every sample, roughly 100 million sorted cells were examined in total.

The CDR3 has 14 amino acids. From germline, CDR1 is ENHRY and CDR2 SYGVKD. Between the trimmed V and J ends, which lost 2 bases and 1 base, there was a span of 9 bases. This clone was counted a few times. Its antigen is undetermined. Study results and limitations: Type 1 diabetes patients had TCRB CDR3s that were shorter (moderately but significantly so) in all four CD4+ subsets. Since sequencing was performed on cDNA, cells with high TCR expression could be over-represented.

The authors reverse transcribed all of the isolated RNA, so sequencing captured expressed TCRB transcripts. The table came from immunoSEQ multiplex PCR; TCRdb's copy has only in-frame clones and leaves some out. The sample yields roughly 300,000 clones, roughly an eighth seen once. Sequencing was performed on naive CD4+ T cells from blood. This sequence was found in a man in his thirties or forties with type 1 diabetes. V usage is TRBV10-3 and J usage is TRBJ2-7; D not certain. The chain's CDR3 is CAISEIGVSYEQYF. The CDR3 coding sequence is TGTGCCATCAGTGAGATCGGAGTATCCTACGAGCAGTACTTC.